Listed below are T cell receptor beta chains from one sample, sequenced in a study of T cells expressing NK-cell markers. TCRdb reanalyzed the 5' RACE reads, giving one entry per CDR3 protein sequence and no DNA. This specimen shows some 450,000 distinct CDR3 sequences; the ten leading clones hold about 7.3%. Specimen: blood T cells: a sorted CD56 or NKG2C T cell subset, CD4+ or CD8+ T cells, or bulk PBMC T cells (not recorded which). The receptors come from a woman between 18 and 70 years old in good health. CDR3s include the opening cysteine and the closing phenylalanine or tryptophan.

v_gene: TRBV25-1; j_gene: TRBJ1-1; CDR3aa: CASREKQGRTEAFF
v_gene: TRBV7-3; j_gene: TRBJ2-2; CDR3aa: CASRPSSGSGSAGELFF
v_gene: TRBV9; j_gene: TRBJ2-1; CDR3aa: CASSGLAGHNEQFF
v_gene: TRBV5-1; j_gene: TRBJ2-3; CDR3aa: CASSLDFSVADTQYF
v_gene: TRBV7-9; j_gene: TRBJ2-3; CDR3aa: CASSSGLADMYDTQYF
v_gene: TRBV20-1; j_gene: TRBJ2-7; CDR3aa: CSARDRGTYEQYF
v_gene: TRBV2; j_gene: TRBJ2-1; CDR3aa: CAQDRASGGNEQFF
v_gene: TRBV4-3; j_gene: TRBJ1-4; CDR3aa: CASSQTWPRGAEKLFF
v_gene: TRBV12-3/TRBV12-4; j_gene: TRBJ2-2; CDR3aa: CASRPGQGRSPNTGELFF
v_gene: TRBV7-2; j_gene: TRBJ1-5; CDR3aa: CASSLPLGDQPQHF
v_gene: TRBV14; j_gene: TRBJ1-6; CDR3aa: CASSHSDRGAPPLHF
v_gene: TRBV5-1; j_gene: TRBJ2-3; CDR3aa: CASSWGQSFADTQYF
v_gene: TRBV29-1; j_gene: TRBJ1-3; CDR3aa: CSATGVGNTIYF
v_gene: TRBV5-1; j_gene: TRBJ2-6; CDR3aa: CASRAGANVLTF
v_gene: TRBV20-1; j_gene: TRBJ2-1; CDR3aa: CSAPPRAEYNEQFF
v_gene: TRBV27; j_gene: TRBJ2-5; CDR3aa: CASSAGLAHSETQYF
v_gene: TRBV4-2; j_gene: TRBJ2-6; CDR3aa: CASSQVGLVLTF
v_gene: TRBV27; j_gene: TRBJ2-1; CDR3aa: CASRGQGAYNEQFF
v_gene: TRBV12-3/TRBV12-4; j_gene: TRBJ2-6; CDR3aa: CASTQRVSGANVLTF
v_gene: TRBV6-5; j_gene: TRBJ2-2; CDR3aa: CASSYGENTGELFF
v_gene: TRBV6-5; j_gene: TRBJ2-7; CDR3aa: CASSSSSGLIGAYEQYF
v_gene: TRBV7-7; j_gene: TRBJ1-1; CDR3aa: CASRPLSQGNTEAFF
v_gene: TRBV12-3/TRBV12-4; j_gene: TRBJ1-6; CDR3aa: CASSFDSYNSPLHF